A single sample gave rise to the 12 T cell receptor beta chains below, sequenced in a study of post-analysis software for immune sequencing data. General study results and limits: A few TRBV segments (TRBV5-6, TRBV5-1 and TRBV20-1 among them) occurred more frequently in patients than in controls.

These receptors' targets are unknown. Unique molecular identifiers were present in the TCR beta cDNA libraries. TCRdb redid the calling of the PCR reads with MiXCR, one entry per CDR3 protein. The sample includes almost 700,000 distinct CDR3 sequences, 55% to 70% seen only once; the top ten take around 10%. The sequenced material came from blood. These receptors were obtained from a girl aged 2 to 10 with multiple sclerosis.

V gene TRBV5-1 combines with J gene TRBJ2-5; maybe TRBD2 (5 bases). Germline V gene data show CDR1 as SGHRS and CDR2 as YFSETQ. Trimming stripped 0 bases from V and 5 bases from J, with 8 bases between. The CDR3 covers 13 residues. The CDR3 DNA reads TGCGCCAGCAGCTTGGAGAGGAGGGAGACCCAGTACTTC. Amino acids: CASSLERRETQYF.

This sequence joins TRBV4-2 and TRBJ2-7; 16 nucleotides match TRBD2. This CDR3 has 19 amino acids. Germline V gene sequence: CDR1 LGHNA, CDR2 YNFKEQ. With V trimmed by 4 bases and J by 0 bases, 9 bases remained unmatched. Here the CDR3 reads CASSLPSGTSGRVSYEQYF. The CDR3 DNA follows: TGTGCCAGCAGCCTGCCCTCCGGGACTAGCGGGAGGGTCTCCTACGAGCAGTACTTC.

The chain couples TRBV2 to TRBJ2-5; tentatively, D is TRBD1 (5 bases). This CDR3 contains 12 residues. Germline assignment: CDR1 SNHLY and CDR2 FYNNEI. V was shortened by 9 bases and J by 3 bases, with 11 bases between the two germline ends. The CDR3 here is CARDTSEETQYF. For the CDR3, the DNA is TGTGCCAGGGACACTTCTGAAGAGACCCAGTACTTC.

This clonotype was observed a handful of times. At one end, the junction sequence differs from germline, possibly due to a read error. The chain employs TRBV7-2 and TRBJ2-7; D possibly corresponds to TRBD2 (5 bases). The germline CDR1 and CDR2 sequences are SGHTA and FQGNSA. CDR3 length: 12 residues. CDR3: CASDSDSYERYF. CDR3 sequence (DNA): TGTGCCAGTGATAGCGACTCCTACGAGCGGTACTTC. The entire variable domain, with the rest obtained from reference TRBV7-2 and TRBJ2-7, is as follows: GAGVSQSPSNKVTEKGKDVELRCDPISGHTALYWYRQSLGQGLEFLIYFQGNSAPDKSGLPSDRFSAERTGGSVSTLTIQRTQQEDSAVYLCASDSDSYERYFGPGTRLTVT.

This clonotype was detected a few times. The chain links TRBV20-1 to TRBJ2-1; D is perhaps TRBD1 or TRBD2 (5 bases each). The V end lost 0 bases, the J end lost 5 bases, and 17 bases lay between the germline ends. CDR3 length: 16 residues. Per the germline V gene, CDR1 is DFQATT and CDR2 is SNEGSKA (reference sequence). CDR3 amino acids: CSAREIGAVGDNEQFF. CDR3 nucleotide sequence: TGCAGTGCTAGAGAGATAGGAGCGGTGGGGGACAATGAGCAGTTCTTC.

This sequence joins TRBV20-1 and TRBJ2-5; D ambiguous. The germline V and J ends were trimmed by 6 bases and 3 bases, with 11 bases remaining between them. The CDR3 is 12 residues long. The germline V gene encodes CDR1 DFQATT and CDR2 SNEGSKA (reference sequence). CDR3 region: CSARKKEETQYF. CDR3 nucleotides: TGCAGTGCCCGGAAGAAAGAAGAGACCCAGTACTTC.

The genes are TRBV4-1 and TRBJ1-1; D perhaps matches TRBD1 (5 bases). Trimming removed 1 base at V and 3 bases at J, with 12 bases between. The CDR3 covers 15 residues. CDR1 is MGHRA and CDR2 is YSYEKL in the germline V gene. The CDR3 nucleotides read TGCGCCAGCAGCCAAGTGGAGCGGGGGGACACTGAAGCTTTCTTT. This translates into CASSQVERGDTEAFF.

This chain uses TRBV2 with TRBJ2-5; the match to TRBD1 covers 10 bases. Per the germline V gene, CDR1 is SNHLY and CDR2 is FYNNEI. V shed 4 bases, J shed 4 bases, and the junction held 0 bases outside the gene matches. This CDR3 has 13 residues. The CDR3 here is CASSGDRGETQYF. The DNA of the CDR3 is TGTGCCAGCAGTGGGGACAGGGGAGAGACCCAGTACTTC. The whole variable domain, remainder taken from reference TRBV2 and TRBJ2-5, is EPEVTQTPSHQVTQMGQEVILRCVPISNHLYFYWYRQILGQKVEFLVSFYNNEISEKSEIFDDQFSVERPDGSNFTLKIRSTKLEDSAMYFCASSGDRGETQYFGPGTRLLVL.

The chain joins TRBV5-1 to TRBJ1-2; D is ambiguous. Germline assignment: CDR1 SGHRS and CDR2 YFSETQ. Trimming cost V 5 bases and J 3 bases, with 14 bases left between them. CDR3 size: 14 residues. The CDR3 sequence: CASRKGLFDYGYTF. In DNA, the CDR3 is TGCGCCAGCAGGAAAGGATTGTTCGACTATGGCTACACCTTC.

The chain has TRBV7-9 and TRBJ2-1; possible D gene TRBD2, 6 bases. Germline CDR1 reads SEHNR; CDR2 reads FQNEAQ (reference sequence). V shed 5 bases and J shed 5 bases, with 19 bases lying between them. The CDR3 is 16 residues long. The CDR3 DNA is TGTGCCAGCAGCCACCCTAGCGTAGGTTTTGACAATGAGCAGTTCTTC. Its translation: CASSHPSVGFDNEQFF.

Only one count was recorded for this clonotype. The chain uses TRBV29-1 and TRBJ2-3, with D possibly TRBD1 on 6 matching bases. This CDR3 spans 12 amino acids. Trimming pared 6 bases from V and 4 bases from J, leaving 11 bases between. The V gene's germline CDR1 is SQVTM and CDR2 ANQGSEA. In DNA, the CDR3 is TGCAGCGTCAGGGGTGACGCAGATACGCAGTATTTT. Translated: CSVRGDADTQYF.

The V gene is TRBV7-2, the J gene TRBJ2-1; 12 bases fit TRBD2. Germline-derived CDR1 and CDR2 are SGHTA and FQGNSA. This CDR3 region has 15 residues. Germline trimming cut 6 bases from V and 4 bases from J; bases unmatched to any gene: 4. Here the CDR3 DNA reads TGTGCCAGCAGTTCTAGCGGGGGGGGTTACAATGAGCAGTTCTTC. This sequence encodes CASSSSGGGYNEQFF.